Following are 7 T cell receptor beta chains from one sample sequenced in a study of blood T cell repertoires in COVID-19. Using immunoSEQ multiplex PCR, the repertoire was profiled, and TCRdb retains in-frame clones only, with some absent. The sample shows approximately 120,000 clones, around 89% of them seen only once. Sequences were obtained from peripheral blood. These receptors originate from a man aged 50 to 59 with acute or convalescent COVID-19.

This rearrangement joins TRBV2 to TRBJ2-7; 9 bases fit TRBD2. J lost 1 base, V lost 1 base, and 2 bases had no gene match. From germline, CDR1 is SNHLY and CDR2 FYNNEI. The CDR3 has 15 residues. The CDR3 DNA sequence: TGTGCCAGCAGTGAAGGGAGCGGGAGGTCCTACGAGCAGTACTTC. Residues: CASSEGSGRSYEQYF.

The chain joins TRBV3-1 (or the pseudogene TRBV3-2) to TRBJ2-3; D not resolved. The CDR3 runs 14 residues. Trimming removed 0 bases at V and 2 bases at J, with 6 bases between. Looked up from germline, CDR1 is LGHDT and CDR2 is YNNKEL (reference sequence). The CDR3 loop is CASSQDPYTDTQYF. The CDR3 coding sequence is TGTGCCAGCAGCCAAGACCCCTACACAGATACGCAGTATTTT.

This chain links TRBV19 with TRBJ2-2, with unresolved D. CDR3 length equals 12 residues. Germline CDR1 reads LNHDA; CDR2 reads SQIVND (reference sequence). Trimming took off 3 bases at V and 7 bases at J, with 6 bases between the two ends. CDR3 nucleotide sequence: TGTGCCAGTAGTATCCAGGTCGGGGAGCTGTTTTTT. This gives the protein CASSIQVGELFF.

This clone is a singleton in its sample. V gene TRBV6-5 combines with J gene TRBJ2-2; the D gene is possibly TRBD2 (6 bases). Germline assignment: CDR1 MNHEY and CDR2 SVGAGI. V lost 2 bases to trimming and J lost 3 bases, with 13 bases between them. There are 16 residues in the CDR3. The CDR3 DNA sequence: TGTGCCAGCAGTTACGGGCCGGGGGTGGACACCGGGGAGCTGTTTTTT. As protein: CASSYGPGVDTGELFF.

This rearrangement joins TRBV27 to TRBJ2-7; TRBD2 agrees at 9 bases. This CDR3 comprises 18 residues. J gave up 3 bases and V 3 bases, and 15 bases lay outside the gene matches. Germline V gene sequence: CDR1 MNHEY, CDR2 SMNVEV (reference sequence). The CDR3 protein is CASSFRELAGGFSYEQYF. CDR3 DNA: TGTGCCAGCAGTTTTCGTGAGTTGGCGGGAGGGTTTAGCTACGAGCAGTACTTC.

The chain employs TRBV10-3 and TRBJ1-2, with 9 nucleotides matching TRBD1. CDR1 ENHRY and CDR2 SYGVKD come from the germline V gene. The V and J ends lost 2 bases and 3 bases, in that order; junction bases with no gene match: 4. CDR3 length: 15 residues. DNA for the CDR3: TGTGCCATCAGTGAGCCTAGGACAGGGGACTATGGCTACACCTTC. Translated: CAISEPRTGDYGYTF.

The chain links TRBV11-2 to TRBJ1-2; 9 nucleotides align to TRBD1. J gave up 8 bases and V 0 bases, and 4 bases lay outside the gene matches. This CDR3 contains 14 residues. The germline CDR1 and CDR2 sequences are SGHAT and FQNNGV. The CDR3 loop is CASSLEQGAGGYTF. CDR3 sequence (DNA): TGTGCCAGCAGCTTAGAACAGGGGGCAGGGGGCTACACCTTC.